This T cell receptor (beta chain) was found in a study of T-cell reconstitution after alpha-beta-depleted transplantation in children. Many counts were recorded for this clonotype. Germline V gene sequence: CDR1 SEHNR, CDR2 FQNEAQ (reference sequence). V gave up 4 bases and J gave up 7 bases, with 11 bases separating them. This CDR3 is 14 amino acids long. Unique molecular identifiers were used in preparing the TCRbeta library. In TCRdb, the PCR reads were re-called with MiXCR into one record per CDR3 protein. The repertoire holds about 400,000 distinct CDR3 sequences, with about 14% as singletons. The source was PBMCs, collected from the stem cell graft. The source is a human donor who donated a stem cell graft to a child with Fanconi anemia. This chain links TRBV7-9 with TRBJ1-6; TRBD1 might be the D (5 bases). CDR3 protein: CASSSGANNSPLHF. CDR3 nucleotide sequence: TGTGCCAGCAGCTCTGGGGCCAACAATTCACCCCTCCACTTT. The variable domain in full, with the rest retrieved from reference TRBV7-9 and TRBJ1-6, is DTGVSQNPRHKITKRGQNVTFRCDPISEHNRLYWYRQTLGQGPEFLTYFQNEAQLEKSRLLSDRFSAERPKGSFSTLEIQRTEQGDSAMYLCASSSGANNSPLHFGNGTRLTVT.